These T cell receptor beta chains were read from a single sample in a study of blood T cell repertoires in COVID-19. Sequenced by immunoSEQ multiplex PCR; TCRdb stores in-frame clones only, minus some. This sample yields 90,000 to 100,000 clones, of which about 84% are seen a single time; about 4.5% belongs to the top ten. The sample consisted of peripheral blood. Source of these receptors: a man in his 60s with acute or convalescent COVID-19. The CDR3 runs from the conserved cysteine through the conserved F or W. The D gene is left open where the match is weak. The listing skips clone size in some rows; elsewhere it reads once, few, many or a size class.

D	length	V	J	size	CDR3	DNA
TRBD1	16	TRBV10-3	TRBJ2-6	.	CATSGTGLSGANVLTF	TGTGCCACCTCCGGGACAGGGTTGTCTGGGGCCAACGTCCTGACTTTC
TRBD2	14	TRBV7-9	TRBJ2-7	.	CASSRLAGVQEQYF	TGTGCCAGCAGCCGACTAGCGGGAGTGCAAGAGCAGTACTTC
.	17	TRBV27	TRBJ2-5	.	CASRKDLWTAKGETQYF	TGTGCCAGCAGAAAGGATTTATGGACAGCCAAGGGGGAGACCCAGTACTTC
.	13	TRBV5-5	TRBJ1-3	.	CASSYYSGNTIYF	TGTGCCAGCAGCTACTACTCTGGAAACACCATATATTTT
.	15	TRBV18	TRBJ1-6	.	CASSSSRVNNSPLHF	TGTGCCAGCTCGTCCTCCAGGGTTAATAATTCACCCCTCCACTTT
.	13	TRBV24-1	TRBJ1-1	once	CATSDGRTTEAFF	TGTGCCACCAGTGACGGGAGGACCACTGAAGCTTTCTTT
TRBD2	15	TRBV27	TRBJ2-1	.	CASRLSGGPYNEQFF	TGTGCCAGCAGGCTCAGCGGGGGCCCCTACAATGAGCAGTTCTTC
TRBD2	18	TRBV24-1	TRBJ2-3	once	CATSPGTSGRGATDTQYF	TGTGCCACCAGTCCCGGGACTAGCGGGAGGGGGGCCACAGATACGCAGTATTTT
.	14	TRBV6-5	TRBJ2-5	.	CASSYFEGEETQYF	TGTGCCAGCAGTTACTTCGAGGGGGAAGAGACCCAGTACTTC
.	14	TRBV5-6	TRBJ1-2	.	CASSFVTGIYGYTF	TGTGCCAGCAGCTTTGTCACAGGAATATATGGCTACACCTTC
TRBD1	16	TRBV5-1	TRBJ1-4	.	CASSYGTTGLDEKLFF	TGCGCCAGCAGCTATGGAACGACAGGGTTGGACGAAAAACTGTTTTTT
.	17	TRBV3-1/TRBV3-2	TRBJ1-4	once	CASSQEQGRATNEKLFF	TGTGCCAGCAGCCAAGAACAGGGTAGAGCAACTAATGAAAAACTGTTTTTT
.	12	TRBV7-2	TRBJ2-3	.	CASSASRDTQYF	TGTGCCAGCAGCGCGAGTCGAGATACGCAGTATTTT
TRBD2	18	TRBV11-3	TRBJ2-1	.	CASSLGTSGRAGIDEQFF	TGTGCCAGCAGCTTAGGGACTAGCGGGAGGGCCGGTATAGATGAGCAGTTCTTC
.	16	TRBV4-1	TRBJ2-5	.	CASSQGHGLLQETQYF	TGCGCCAGCAGCCAAGGTCATGGACTACTTCAAGAGACCCAGTACTTC
.	14	TRBV6-5	TRBJ1-6	.	CASRDQGFNSPLHF	TGTGCCAGCAGGGACCAGGGTTTTAATTCACCCCTCCACTTT
TRBD1	17	TRBV5-5	TRBJ1-5	.	CASSLAGGQYSNQPQHF	TGTGCCAGCAGCTTGGCAGGGGGCCAGTATAGCAATCAGCCCCAGCATTTT
.	15	TRBV7-3	TRBJ2-1	.	CASSLSWSSYNEQFF	TGTGCCAGCAGCTTAAGTTGGAGCTCCTACAATGAGCAGTTCTTC
TRBD1	15	TRBV28	TRBJ2-7	.	CASSSRDRVPYEQYF	TGTGCCAGCAGTTCCCGGGACAGGGTCCCCTACGAGCAGTACTTC
.	13	TRBV7-8	TRBJ1-1	.	CASSLQDAGSAFF	TGTGCCAGCAGCTTACAGGACGCGGGGTCAGCTTTCTTT
TRBD2	17	TRBV7-9	TRBJ2-7	.	CASSLAFSAGNSYEQYF	TGTGCCAGCAGCTTAGCCTTTTCAGCGGGGAATAGTTACGAGCAGTACTTC
TRBD1	14	TRBV28	TRBJ1-1	.	CASSLEGGSTEAFF	TGTGCCAGCAGTTTGGAAGGGGGCAGCACTGAAGCTTTCTTT
.	16	TRBV14	TRBJ1-6	.	CASSQDRPDRNSPLHF	TGTGCCAGCAGCCAAGATAGACCGGACAGAAATTCACCCCTCCACTTT
.	14	TRBV11-2	TRBJ2-2	.	CASSLQGKAGELFF	TGTGCCAGCAGCTTACAGGGGAAGGCCGGGGAGCTGTTTTTT
TRBD2	17	TRBV27	TRBJ2-3	.	CASSADRLAGNTDTQYF	TGTGCCAGCAGTGCGGACCGACTAGCGGGAAACACAGATACGCAGTATTTT
TRBD1	16	TRBV28	TRBJ1-5	.	CASSILRGRGDQPQHF	TGTGCCAGCAGCATTCTTAGGGGGCGCGGTGATCAGCCCCAGCATTTT
.	15	TRBV11-2	TRBJ2-5	.	CASSLSGDYYETQYF	TGTGCCAGCAGCTTATCAGGGGACTATTACGAGACCCAGTACTTC
.	13	TRBV5-6	TRBJ1-3	.	CASSLPRGNTIYF	TGTGCCAGCAGCTTGCCCCGGGGAAACACCATATATTTT